These 6 T cell receptor beta chains originate from one sample sequenced in a study of T cell repertoires in cytomegalovirus infection. TCRdb called the reads again in MiXCR, with one record for every CDR3 protein. Among some 150,000 distinct CDR3 sequences, about 20% were seen once, and the ten largest hold about 10%. The specimen was PBMCs. The receptor source for this set is a human donor in good health (CMV status not recorded). Some clones in this sample may be carry-over from other donors' samples.

This clonotype was seen repeatedly, ten times or more. The chain recombines TRBV7-2 with TRBJ1-1, with unresolved D. The V end was cut by 2 bases, the J end by 0 bases, with 4 bases between. The germline V gene has CDR1 SGHTA and CDR2 FQGNSA. This CDR3 has 13 amino acids. CDR3 bases: TGTGCCAGCAGCTTAAGCGTGAACACTGAAGCTTTCTTT. This encodes CASSLSVNTEAFF. Supplemented by reference TRBV7-2 and TRBJ1-1, the full variable domain reads GAGVSQSPSNKVTEKGKDVELRCDPISGHTALYWYRQSLGQGLEFLIYFQGNSAPDKSGLPSDRFSAERTGGSVSTLTIQRTQQEDSAVYLCASSLSVNTEAFFGQGTRLTVV.

The V gene is TRBV3-1, the J gene TRBJ1-1; D not certain. V lost 5 bases and J 4 bases, leaving 8 bases between the germline ends. The CDR3 sequence is 12 residues long. Germline CDR1 LGHDT, CDR2 YNNKEL (reference sequence). As DNA, the CDR3 is TGTGCCAGCAGCGACAAGGGCACTGAAGCTTTCTTT. Translation gives CASSDKGTEAFF. The full variable domain, rest sourced from reference TRBV3-1 and TRBJ1-1, is DTAVSQTPKYLVTQMGNDKSIKCEQNLGHDTMYWYKQDSKKFLKIMFSYNNKELIINETVPNRFSPKSPDKAHLNLHINSLELGDSAVYFCASSDKGTEAFFGQGTRLTVV.

The chain has TRBV14 and TRBJ2-7; D unresolved. V shed 0 bases and J shed 3 bases, with 9 bases lying between them. The germline V gene has CDR1 SGHDN and CDR2 FVKESK. This CDR3 is 14 amino acids long. Here the CDR3 DNA reads TGTGCCAGCAGCCAAGATCTAGGCGGCTACGAGCAGTACTTC. Translation gives CASSQDLGGYEQYF.

A few counts support this clonotype. The rearrangement joins TRBV12-3 or TRBV12-4 to TRBJ2-1, with D possibly TRBD2 on 5 matching bases. The ends were cut back, 3 bases at V and 0 bases at J, with 12 bases in the middle. This CDR3 is built from 16 residues. For the CDR3, the DNA is TGTGCCAGCAGTTTCGCAGCCGGAGGCTCCTACAATGAGCAGTTCTTC. Its protein product is CASSFAAGGSYNEQFF.

This clonotype was counted a few times. The V and J genes are TRBV13 and TRBJ2-7; tentative D call: TRBD2 (7 bases). V lost 3 bases to trimming and J lost 3 bases, with 9 bases between them. The CDR3 contains 13 residues. CDR1 is PRHDT and CDR2 is FYEKMQ in the germline V gene (reference sequence). This CDR3 is CASSLRGGYEQYF. In DNA form, the CDR3 reads TGTGCCAGCAGCTTGAGGGGGGGCTACGAGCAGTACTTC. The full variable domain, in which reference TRBV13 and TRBJ2-7 provide the parts outside the CDR3, is AAGVIQSPRHLIKEKRETATLKCYPIPRHDTVYWYQQGPGQDPQFLISFYEKMQSDKGSIPDRFSAQQFSDYHSELNMSSLELGDSALYFCASSLRGGYEQYFGPGTRLTVT.

This clonotype has at least ten counts. The V call is TRBV7-6, the J call TRBJ2-1; 8 positions match TRBD2. Per the germline V gene, CDR1 is SGHVS and CDR2 is FNYEAQ. There are 15 residues in the CDR3. V was clipped by 4 bases and J by 7 bases; unmatched bases: 9. The DNA of the CDR3 is TGTGCCAGCAGCTCTAACCCAGCGGGAGTAAATGAGCAGTTCTTC. This encodes CASSSNPAGVNEQFF.